The rows below give T cell receptor beta chains drawn from one sample of a study of blood T cell repertoires in COVID-19. TCRdb keeps only in-frame clones here, not all; method: immunoSEQ multiplex PCR. The table shows over 250,000 clones, with about nine tenths occurring only once. Material: peripheral blood. All receptors come from a woman aged 55-75 years with acute or convalescent COVID-19. Each CDR3 is given with its conserved first and last residue. A D gene is named only where the DNA matches it firmly. Not all rows give a size; the values are once, few, many and, for expanded clones, a class.

CASSLGLTQYF	TGTGCCAGTAGTCTGGGGCTTACGCAGTATTTT	TRBJ2-3	TRBV19	-	-
CASSPAGGLNYGYTF	TGTGCCAGCAGCCCCGCCGGGGGACTAAACTATGGCTACACCTTC	TRBJ1-2	TRBV7-9	-	-
CASSPRQLQETQYF	TGTGCCAGCTCACCACGACAGCTGCAAGAGACCCAGTACTTC	TRBJ2-5	TRBV18	-	-
CASSQTSRTGTYEQYF	TGTGCCAGCAGCCAGACCTCTAGGACAGGAACCTACGAGCAGTACTTC	TRBJ2-7	TRBV14	TRBD1	few
CASSIEQGISWSSPLHF	TGTGCCAGTAGTATCGAGCAGGGGATCTCCTGGAGTTCACCCCTCCACTTT	TRBJ1-6	TRBV19	-	-
CASTPPGVGHEQYF	TGTGCCAGTACCCCCCCGGGAGTGGGTCACGAGCAGTACTTC	TRBJ2-7	TRBV28	-	-
CASSLVPLSYEQYF	TGTGCCAGCAGCTTAGTTCCCCTCTCCTACGAGCAGTACTTC	TRBJ2-7	TRBV7-8	-	-
CASTHRGATYGYTF	TGTGCCAGCACTCACAGGGGTGCCACCTATGGCTACACCTTC	TRBJ1-2	TRBV6-5	TRBD1	-
CASSPQEQGPYGYTF	TGTGCCAGCTCACCACAGGAGCAGGGGCCCTATGGCTACACCTTC	TRBJ1-2	TRBV18	-	-
CASSPTSGGANEQFF	TGTGCCAGCAGTCCCACTAGCGGGGGGGCGAATGAGCAGTTCTTC	TRBJ2-1	TRBV6-2/TRBV6-3	TRBD2	-
CASRAGGLTKNIQYF	TGTGCCAGCAGGGCAGGGGGTCTAACCAAAAACATTCAGTACTTC	TRBJ2-4	TRBV28	TRBD1	few
CASSQGVGSSSGNTIYF	TGCGCCAGCAGCCAAGGAGTGGGCAGCTCCTCTGGAAACACCATATATTTT	TRBJ1-3	TRBV4-3	-	-
CASSLGGGADEQYF	TGTGCCAGCAGCTTGGGCGGGGGGGCCGACGAGCAGTACTTC	TRBJ2-7	TRBV11-3	TRBD2	-
CASSLDRGGNSPLHF	TGTGCCAGCAGCCTGGACAGGGGAGGTAATTCACCCCTCCACTTT	TRBJ1-6	TRBV6-4	TRBD1	-
CASRKGDEKLFF	TGTGCCAGCAGGAAAGGGGATGAAAAACTGTTTTTT	TRBJ1-4	TRBV7-9	-	-
CASSAGKESQYF	TGTGCCAGCAGTGCAGGGAAAGAGAGCCAGTACTTC	TRBJ2-5	TRBV2	-	-
CAWSAGTGYDGYTF	TGTGCCTGGAGCGCCGGGACAGGGTATGATGGCTACACCTTC	TRBJ1-2	TRBV30	TRBD1	-
CASSHLAGGGSRETQYF	TGTGCCAGCAGCCACCTCGCGGGGGGGGGATCTCGGGAGACCCAGTACTTC	TRBJ2-5	TRBV3-1/TRBV3-2	TRBD2	-
CASSLVVRGNTEAFF	TGTGCCAGCAGCTTGGTCGTCAGGGGAAACACTGAAGCTTTCTTT	TRBJ1-1	TRBV5-5	-	-
CASSLKGTGAGDYGYTF	TGTGCCAGCAGCCTAAAGGGGACAGGGGCAGGAGACTATGGCTACACCTTC	TRBJ1-2	TRBV7-3	TRBD1	-
CASRQGIRQPQHF	TGTGCCAGCAGACAGGGGATACGACAGCCCCAGCATTTT	TRBJ1-5	TRBV28	TRBD1	-
CASSLVGQAERNYGYTF	TGTGCCAGCAGCTTAGTAGGACAGGCAGAACGAAACTATGGCTACACCTTC	TRBJ1-2	TRBV7-2	TRBD1	-
CASSLGGRGPSDTQYF	TGTGCCAGCAGCTTGGGGGGGCGGGGGCCTTCAGATACGCAGTATTTT	TRBJ2-3	TRBV5-4	-	-
CASRHEGYGYTF	TGTGCCAGCAGGCACGAGGGCTATGGCTACACCTTC	TRBJ1-2	TRBV6-5	-	-
CASSTDWSSYNEQFF	TGTGCCAGCAGCACGGACTGGAGCTCCTACAATGAGCAGTTCTTC	TRBJ2-1	TRBV5-6	-	-
CASSSGVGNEQFF	TGTGCTTCCTCAAGCGGGGTGGGGAATGAGCAGTTCTTC	TRBJ2-1	TRBV27	TRBD2	-
CASSQGTSGVYNEQFF	TGTGCCAGCAGCCAAGGGACTAGCGGAGTTTACAATGAGCAGTTCTTC	TRBJ2-1	TRBV3-1/TRBV3-2	TRBD2	-
CASSVGQGESPNYGYTF	TGTGCCAGCAGCGTTGGACAGGGGGAATCCCCCAACTATGGCTACACCTTC	TRBJ1-2	TRBV9	TRBD1	-
CASSYDRRAGTKNIQYF	TGTGCCAGCAGTTACGATCGAAGAGCGGGGACCAAAAACATTCAGTACTTC	TRBJ2-4	TRBV6-2/TRBV6-3	TRBD2	-
CASSQTPGGADYGYTF	TGTGCCAGCAGCCAGACCCCAGGGGGCGCGGACTATGGCTACACCTTC	TRBJ1-2	TRBV3-1/TRBV3-2	TRBD1	-
CAISESAGLPYEQYF	TGTGCCATCAGTGAGTCTGCAGGGTTACCGTACGAGCAGTACTTC	TRBJ2-7	TRBV10-3	-	-
CASSQSGYYGYTF	TGCGCCAGCAGCCAGTCAGGGTATTATGGCTACACCTTC	TRBJ1-2	TRBV4-3	-	-
CASSRGQWVSGQPQHF	TGTGCCAGTAGTAGGGGACAGTGGGTAAGTGGTCAGCCCCAGCATTTT	TRBJ1-5	TRBV19	TRBD1	-
CSVGQGGAYEQYF	TGCAGCGTCGGACAGGGGGGAGCCTACGAGCAGTACTTC	TRBJ2-7	TRBV29-1	TRBD1	-
CASSVSTGLGEKLFF	TGTGCCAGCAGCGTGTCTACAGGGCTTGGTGAAAAACTGTTTTTT	TRBJ1-4	TRBV9	-	-
CASSFRQDSNEKLFF	TGCGCCAGCAGCTTCAGGCAGGATTCTAATGAAAAACTGTTTTTT	TRBJ1-4	TRBV5-1	-	-
CASSHLAGGPGANVLTF	TGTGCCAGCAGTCATCTAGCGGGGGGCCCTGGGGCCAACGTCCTGACTTTC	TRBJ2-6	TRBV6-6	TRBD2	-
CASSPGLASGRQVTYNEQFF	TGCGCCAGCAGCCCAGGCTTGGCTAGCGGGAGGCAAGTCACATACAATGAGCAGTTCTTC	TRBJ2-1	TRBV5-1	TRBD2	-
CASSRGNTIYF	TGTGCCAGCAGTCGGGGAAACACCATATATTTT	TRBJ1-3	TRBV6-5	-	few
CASSLPGGNYGYTF	TGTGCCAGCAGCTTGCCTGGAGGTAACTATGGCTACACCTTC	TRBJ1-2	TRBV5-4	-	-
CASVEGSVAYNEQFF	TGTGCCAGCGTTGAAGGTAGCGTGGCCTACAATGAGCAGTTCTTC	TRBJ2-1	TRBV2	-	-
CASSRGGLNTEAFF	TGTGCCAGCAGCAGAGGGGGTTTGAACACTGAAGCTTTCTTT	TRBJ1-1	TRBV11-2	-	-
CASSGQFQGANQNYGYTF	TGTGCCAGCAGTGGGCAATTCCAGGGCGCCAATCAGAACTATGGCTACACCTTC	TRBJ1-2	TRBV2	-	-
CASSPRQGKNTEAFF	TGTGCCAGCAGCCCACGACAGGGGAAGAACACTGAAGCTTTCTTT	TRBJ1-1	TRBV5-5	TRBD1	-
CASSLENGYNSPLHF	TGCGCCAGCAGCTTGGAGAACGGCTATAATTCACCCCTCCACTTT	TRBJ1-6	TRBV5-1	-	-
CASSPPPAGSNTEAFF	TGTGCCAGCTCACCACCCCCGGCAGGGTCGAACACTGAAGCTTTCTTT	TRBJ1-1	TRBV18	-	few
CASSLLTGPANYGYTF	TGTGCCAGCAGCTTACTTACAGGACCCGCTAACTATGGCTACACCTTC	TRBJ1-2	TRBV5-8	-	-
CASSPGMNEQFF	TGTGCCAGCAGCCCCGGGATGAATGAGCAGTTCTTC	TRBJ2-1	TRBV5-4	-	-
CASTPRPGNEQYF	TGTGCCAGCACCCCCCGCCCCGGGAACGAGCAGTACTTC	TRBJ2-7	TRBV5-6	-	-
CASSQSGGVSSYEQYF	TGCGCCAGCAGTCAATCGGGGGGAGTGAGCTCCTACGAGCAGTACTTC	TRBJ2-7	TRBV23-1	-	-
CASSLVPDRYEQYF	TGTGCCAGCAGTTTGGTACCGGACAGATACGAGCAGTACTTC	TRBJ2-7	TRBV27	-	few
CASSSDRDFYEQYF	TGTGCCAGCAGCTCGGACAGGGACTTCTACGAGCAGTACTTC	TRBJ2-7	TRBV7-2	TRBD1	-
CASSLATTANSPLHF	TGCGCCAGCAGCTTGGCCACAACAGCAAATTCACCCCTCCACTTT	TRBJ1-6	TRBV5-1	-	-